This entry lists 6 T cell receptor beta chains sequenced from one sample in a study of regulatory T cells in long-lasting Graves disease. Building of the TCR beta libraries involved iRepertoire HTBI primers and Arm-PCR of CDR3 regions. Each CDR3 protein gets one entry after TCRdb re-called the multiplex PCR reads with MiXCR. Among 500,000 or so distinct CDR3 sequences, around 15% were seen once, and the ten largest hold 9% to 15%. Specified time point: newly diagnosed GD, antithyroid drugs for less than 3 months. The TCR library was prepared using RNA isolated from PBMCs. These same data were also listed under a study on T cells in Graves' hyperthyroidism and ophthalmopathy.

Specimen: peripheral blood mononuclear cells (PBMCs), collected at new diagnosis, from a patient treated with antithyroid drugs. The receptors here all came from a man between 40 and 49 years old with Graves disease.

Only a few counts were recorded for this clonotype. The genes are TRBV9 and TRBJ2-3; D gene unclear. The CDR3 is 15 residues long. The germline V gene has CDR1 SGDLS and CDR2 YYNGEE. V shed 1 base and J shed 8 bases, with 17 bases lying between them. Here the CDR3 reads CASSVKSLYPTTQYF. CDR3 coding DNA: TGTGCCAGCAGCGTAAAAAGTCTATACCCTACTACGCAGTATTTT. Variable domain in full (rest from reference TRBV9 and TRBJ2-3): DSGVTQTPKHLITATGQRVTLRCSPRSGDLSVYWYQQSLDQGLQFLIQYYNGEERAKGNILERFSAQQFPDLHSELNLSSLELGDSALYFCASSVKSLYPTTQYFGPGTRLTVL.

J is TRBJ2-2 and V is TRBV5-1; tentative D call: TRBD1 (6 bases). Germline CDR1 and CDR2: SGHRS and YFSETQ. The germline V and J ends were trimmed by 0 bases and 2 bases, with 8 bases remaining between them. The CDR3 loop spans 15 amino acids. Here the CDR3 reads CASSLEGGNTGELFF. CDR3 sequence (DNA): TGCGCCAGCAGCTTGGAAGGGGGAAACACCGGGGAGCTGTTTTTT.

The V call is TRBV6-9, the J call TRBJ2-7; D remains unclear. CDR1 MNHGY and CDR2 SVAAGI come from the germline V gene. This CDR3 spans 11 amino acids. Trimming took off 2 bases at V and 3 bases at J, with 2 bases between the two ends. The CDR3 spells CASSYIYEQYF. CDR3 sequence (DNA): TGTGCCAGCAGTTATATCTACGAGCAGTACTTC.

In its sample, this clonotype was seen many times. This chain uses TRBV12-3 or TRBV12-4 with TRBJ1-5; D is perhaps TRBD1 (6 bases). The length of the CDR3 is 15 residues. V was trimmed by 6 bases and J by 3 bases, leaving 15 bases between them. Here the CDR3 DNA reads TGTGCCAGCAGCCCTGGACAGCCCCACAATCAGCCCCAGCATTTT. Translation: CASSPGQPHNQPQHF.

This clonotype was counted many times. V gene TRBV20-1 combines with J gene TRBJ1-1; unclear D gene. The CDR3 consists of 14 residues. The V gene lost 4 bases and the J gene lost 0 bases, with 12 bases spanning the gap. CDR1 is DFQATT and CDR2 is SNEGSKA in the germline V gene (reference sequence). DNA for the CDR3: TGCAGTGCTACTTCCAGTAGCCTGAACACTGAAGCTTTCTTT. As protein: CSATSSSLNTEAFF.

The sample holds a few counts of this clonotype. The rearrangement joins TRBV29-1 to TRBJ2-3; 7 bases match TRBD2. With V trimmed by 4 bases and J by 0 bases, 10 bases remained unmatched. The CDR3 is 16 amino acids. Germline V gene sequence: CDR1 SQVTM, CDR2 ANQGSEA. CDR3 region: CSVGVRERDSTDTQYF. The CDR3 bases are TGCAGCGTTGGGGTTAGAGAGCGGGATAGCACAGATACGCAGTATTTT.